This TCR beta chain is drawn from a study of CD8+ T cells in alopecia areata. Study conclusions and caveats: Mice showed clearer TCR sharing than patients did, a gap that was possibly HLA-related. In lesional scalp, particularly from alopecia totalis/universalis, clonality was higher than in normal scalp.

Starting from PBMCs, sorting isolated CD4+ and CD8+ T cells. Germline V gene data show CDR1 as WNHNN and CDR2 as SYGVQD (reference sequence). CDR3 length: 15 amino acids. Trimming left V 0 bases short and J 2 bases short, with 11 bases between. The authors extracted RNA and reverse transcribed it into cDNA as the sequencing template. Clones were sequenced by immunoSEQ multiplex PCR, and TCRdb holds only the in-frame ones, with some missing. The data contain 120,000 to 150,000 clones, about 90% of them seen just once; the ten biggest clones take up around 15%. Regarding this clone: Its target is not known.

The TCR comes from a human donor with alopecia areata. The material was CD8+ T cells sorted from blood, obtained at week 0. V gene TRBV10-1 combines with J gene TRBJ2-7; D gene unclear. The CDR3: CASSESIGSPYEQYF. The CDR3 nucleotides are TGCGCCAGCAGTGAGTCGATAGGCAGTCCCTACGAGCAGTACTTC.